These 27 T cell receptor beta chains came from one sample sequenced in a study of beta chain features in type 1 diabetes. Findings and caveats of the study: In every one of the four CD4+ subsets, TCRB CDR3s were moderately but significantly shorter in Type 1 diabetes patients.

Every bit of the isolated RNA underwent reverse transcription, so sequencing read expressed TCRB transcripts. Assay used: immunoSEQ multiplex PCR; TCRdb lists only in-frame clones, some missing. The sample consists of some 160,000 clones, approximately 8.8% of them appearing once. Their antigen targets remain unknown. Sequences were obtained from central memory CD4+ T cells from blood. The receptors shown here come from a woman aged 25-40 years with type 1 diabetes.

This clone came up many times. The chain is built from TRBV29-1 and TRBJ2-3, with D possibly matching TRBD1 (5 bases). Germline CDR1 and CDR2: SQVTM and ANQGSEA. CDR3 length: 13 residues. Trimming removed 5 bases at V and 4 bases at J, with 13 bases between. The chain's CDR3 is CSVRLQVADTQYF. The CDR3, as DNA: TGCAGCGTTCGGTTACAGGTGGCAGATACGCAGTATTTT.

This clone was counted only a few times. The chain is built from TRBV2 and TRBJ2-7; possible D gene TRBD2, 5 bases. V was pared by 6 bases and J by 0 bases, with 12 bases between. This CDR3 spans 14 amino acids. Germline lookup yields CDR1 SNHLY and CDR2 FYNNEI. The CDR3 DNA reads as TGTGCCAGCAGGCCGGGGTCCAACTCCTACGAGCAGTACTTC. This encodes CASRPGSNSYEQYF.

The chain joins TRBV30 to TRBJ1-2; TRBD1 agrees at 8 bases. The CDR3 totals 15 residues. V shed 3 bases, J shed 8 bases, and the junction held 14 bases outside the gene matches. From germline, CDR1 is GTSNPN and CDR2 SVGIG (reference sequence). The CDR3 DNA reads as TGTGCCTGGAGACCACCTTCCGGGACAGGAGGGGGCTACACCTTC. It specifies CAWRPPSGTGGGYTF.

This clone was picked up many times. V is TRBV5-6 and J is TRBJ1-2, with 7 bases aligning to TRBD1. Germline V gene lookup returns CDR1 SGHDT and CDR2 YYEEEE. The CDR3 has 12 amino acids. The V and J ends lost 4 bases and 7 bases, in that order; junction bases with no gene match: 4. The CDR3 DNA sequence: TGTGCCAGCAGCATCAACAGGGGTGGCTACACCTTC. It codes for CASSINRGGYTF.

Regarding this clone: Distinct nucleotide sequences in the sample also encode this CDR3. This chain links TRBV29-1 with TRBJ1-4, with D perhaps TRBD1 (5 bases). V was trimmed by 6 bases and J by 5 bases, leaving 7 bases between them. Germline values: CDR1 SQVTM, CDR2 ANQGSEA. The length of the CDR3 is 11 residues. Here the CDR3 reads CSVGQNEKLFF. In DNA, the CDR3 is TGCAGCGTAGGACAAAATGAAAAACTGTTTTTT.

This clone appeared a few times. The chain combines TRBV15 with TRBJ2-3; 12 bases are a match to TRBD1. V shed 1 base, J shed 2 bases, and the junction held 4 bases outside the gene matches. The CDR3 consists of 17 residues. Germline CDR1 reads LNHNV; CDR2 reads YYDKDF (reference sequence). CDR3 region: CATSRVGQGAYTDTQYF. The CDR3 nucleotides are TGTGCCACCAGCAGAGTGGGACAGGGGGCTTACACAGATACGCAGTATTTT.

This clone was detected a few times. The chain couples TRBV7-8 to TRBJ1-1, with D maybe TRBD1 (6 bases). Per germline, CDR1 SGHVS and CDR2 FQNEAQ. CDR3 length: 14 amino acids. V was clipped by 5 bases and J by 6 bases, with 16 bases between them. The CDR3 DNA reads TGTGCCAGCAGCCGAGCTGGGGAGGGGGCTGAAGCTTTCTTT. Translated: CASSRAGEGAEAFF. Full variable domain (remainder filled in from reference TRBV7-8 and TRBJ1-1): GAGVSQSPRYKVAKRGQDVALRCDPISGHVSLFWYQQALGQGPEFLTYFQNEAQLDKSGLPSDRFFAERPEGSVSTLKIQRTQQEDSAVYLCASSRAGEGAEAFFGQGTRLTVV.

This clone turned up a few times. The chain joins TRBV5-1 to TRBJ2-1; 11 bases map to TRBD2. Germline lookup yields CDR1 SGHRS and CDR2 YFSETQ. This CDR3 is built from 15 residues. Losses at the gene ends were 2 bases for V and 7 bases for J; bases not matched to a gene: 5. The CDR3 reads CASSFTSGSRNEQFF. As DNA, the CDR3 is TGCGCCAGCAGCTTTACTAGCGGGAGTAGGAATGAGCAGTTCTTC.

This clone came up a few times. V usage is TRBV4-2 and J usage is TRBJ2-3; perhaps TRBD2 as D (6 bases). Germline loops: CDR1 LGHNA, CDR2 YNFKEQ. The CDR3 has 15 residues. Trimming cost V 0 bases and J 6 bases, with 13 bases left between them. CDR3 in DNA: TGTGCCAGCAGCCAAGATATCGGGAGAACGGATACGCAGTATTTT. Translated, it gives CASSQDIGRTDTQYF.

This clone showed up just a few times. The chain is built from TRBV6-5 and TRBJ2-7, with D possibly being TRBD1 (6 bases). In germline, CDR1 is MNHEY, CDR2 SVGAGI. The V gene lost 6 bases and the J gene lost 0 bases, with 9 bases spanning the gap. The CDR3 spans 13 residues. CDR3 residues: CASRTGHSYEQYF. CDR3 coding DNA: TGTGCCAGCAGGACGGGACACTCCTACGAGCAGTACTTC.

This clone was counted between two and nine times. The V call is TRBV28, the J call TRBJ2-2, with 8 positions matching TRBD1. V lost 6 bases, J lost 7 bases, and 7 bases stayed unmatched. The germline V gene has CDR1 MDHEN and CDR2 SYDVKM. The CDR3 covers 14 residues. The CDR3 spells CASSRTGIGGELFF. Written as DNA, the CDR3 is TGTGCCAGCAGCCGGACAGGGATCGGCGGGGAGCTGTTTTTT.

DNA for the CDR3: TGTGCCAGCAGTAATCGGGACACTGAAGCTTTCTTT. This gives the protein CASSNRDTEAFF. The rearrangement joins TRBV6-6 to TRBJ1-1; D gene unclear. Per the germline V gene, CDR1 is MNHNY and CDR2 is SVGAGI (reference sequence). This CDR3 has 12 amino acids. V lost 5 bases to trimming and J lost 3 bases, with 7 bases between them.

V usage is TRBV5-1 and J usage is TRBJ2-7; D is unresolved. Germline loops: CDR1 SGHRS, CDR2 YFSETQ. The CDR3 is 13 residues long. The germline V and J ends were trimmed by 5 bases and 0 bases, with 9 bases remaining between them. The CDR3 sequence: CASRRSSSYEQYF. The CDR3 region has the DNA TGCGCCAGCAGGAGGTCCAGCTCCTACGAGCAGTACTTC.

This clone was seen a handful of times. The chain has TRBV7-2 and TRBJ2-1; 8 bases are shared with TRBD2. The CDR3 has 15 amino acids. V lost 6 bases and J lost 0; bases outside the gene matches: 4. CDR1 SGHTA and CDR2 FQGNSA come from the germline V gene. CDR3 sequence reads: CASSPTSGSYNEQFF. The CDR3 region has the DNA TGTGCCAGCAGTCCTACTAGCGGCTCCTACAATGAGCAGTTCTTC. Full variable domain (outside the CDR3, taken from reference TRBV7-2 and TRBJ2-1): GAGVSQSPSNKVTEKGKDVELRCDPISGHTALYWYRQSLGQGLEFLIYFQGNSAPDKSGLPSDRFSAERTGGSVSTLTIQRTQQEDSAVYLCASSPTSGSYNEQFFGPGTRLTVL.

A few counts support this clone. The chain uses TRBV5-1 and TRBJ2-6; 9 nucleotides agree with TRBD1. The germline CDR1 and CDR2 sequences are SGHRS and YFSETQ. The junction had 5 bases not matched to a gene; V was cut back by 4 bases and J by 3 bases. The CDR3 spans 16 residues. This CDR3 reads CASSVQGAGGANVLTF. CDR3 DNA: TGCGCCAGCAGCGTACAGGGGGCTGGTGGGGCCAACGTCCTGACTTTC.

The chain joins TRBV29-1 to TRBJ2-2; D might be TRBD1 (6 bases). CDR3 length equals 15 residues. The V gene lost 0 bases and the J gene lost 2 bases, with 10 bases spanning the gap. The germline V gene has CDR1 SQVTM and CDR2 ANQGSEA. The CDR3 sequence: CSVEDEGTNTGELFF. In DNA, the CDR3 is TGCAGCGTTGAAGATGAAGGGACAAACACCGGGGAGCTGTTTTTT.

The table lists this clone with a few counts. The sample has other DNA sequences that encode this CDR3 too. The gene calls are TRBV2 and TRBJ2-5, with TRBD2 identical over 7 bases. The CDR3 covers 12 residues. Trimming cost V 5 bases and J 5 bases; bases outside gene matches: 2. Germline loops: CDR1 SNHLY, CDR2 FYNNEI. In nucleotides, the CDR3 is TGTGCCAGCAGTACTAGCGAGGAGACCCAGTACTTC. Amino acids: CASSTSEETQYF.

This clone was counted between two and nine times. This rearrangement joins TRBV29-1 to TRBJ2-3; the match to TRBD2 covers 8 bases. The CDR3 has 16 residues. Germline V CDR1 and CDR2: SQVTM, ANQGSEA. Unmatched junction bases numbered 13, after V lost 6 bases and J lost 2 bases. The CDR3 DNA follows: TGCAGCGTCGAAAGGGGGACTAGTGCAACCACAGATACGCAGTATTTT. Translation: CSVERGTSATTDTQYF.

This clone has more than one count but fewer than ten. The DNA of the CDR3 is TGTGCCAGCAGTTCCGGGACAGGGGGCTACACCTTC. Its translation: CASSSGTGGYTF. The chain is built from TRBV28 and TRBJ1-2, with 9 bases matching TRBD1. Germline trimming cut 4 bases from V and 8 bases from J; bases unmatched to any gene: 2. The CDR3 spans 12 residues. Germline V gives CDR1 MDHEN, CDR2 SYDVKM.

Concerning this clone: One end of the junction is discordant with germline, which a read error may explain. The chain recombines TRBV7-3 with TRBJ2-2; tentatively, D is TRBD2 (6 bases). The CDR3 runs to 15 residues. The germline gives CDR1 SGHTA, CDR2 FQGTGA. CDR3 residues: CASSLDGGNPGELFF. CDR3 nucleotide sequence: TGTGCCAGCAGCCTAGACGGCGGGAACCCCGGGGAGCTGTTTTTT.

The genes are TRBV5-6 and TRBJ1-5; 7 nucleotides match TRBD1. Per the germline V gene, CDR1 is SGHDT and CDR2 is YYEEEE. V shed 1 base and J 4 bases; nucleotides not matched to a gene: 5. The CDR3 spans 15 residues. The CDR3 spells CASSLRDSENQPQHF. In nucleotides, the CDR3 is TGTGCCAGCAGCTTGAGGGACAGCGAGAATCAGCCCCAGCATTTT.

Details on this clone: Other nucleotide sequences from this sample produce the same CDR3. The genes are TRBV5-1 and TRBJ2-1; no firm D call. Germline-derived CDR1 and CDR2 are SGHRS and YFSETQ. V was trimmed by 0 bases and J by 4 bases, leaving 5 bases between them. This CDR3 contains 13 residues. The CDR3 region is CASSLATYNEQFF. The CDR3 nucleotides are TGCGCCAGCAGCTTGGCCACTTACAATGAGCAGTTCTTC.

This chain uses TRBV12-5 with TRBJ2-5; 8 nucleotides align to TRBD1. V lost 1 base to trimming and J lost 3 bases; unmatched junction nucleotides: 1. The CDR3 runs to 14 residues. Germline CDR1 LGHNT, CDR2 FRNRAP. CDR3: CASGLDRGKETQYF. The CDR3 DNA is TGTGCTAGTGGTTTGGACAGGGGGAAAGAGACCCAGTACTTC.

The chain is built from TRBV18 and TRBJ1-1; 9 bases map to TRBD1. This CDR3 is 14 amino acids long. The trim removed 6 bases at V and 2 bases at J, leaving 4 bases unmatched. Germline CDR1 KGHSH, CDR2 LQKENI. CDR3 sequence: CASSLTGGNTEAFF. For the CDR3, the DNA is TGTGCCAGCTCTTTAACAGGGGGCAACACTGAAGCTTTCTTT.

The chain combines TRBV9 with TRBJ2-2, with a weak D call TRBD2 (6 bases). Between the trimmed V and J ends, which lost 0 bases and 1 base, there was a span of 10 bases. The CDR3 is 16 residues long. From germline, CDR1 is SGDLS and CDR2 YYNGEE. The CDR3 region is CASSVELAKNTGELFF. The CDR3 region has the DNA TGTGCCAGCAGCGTAGAGCTAGCGAAGAACACCGGGGAGCTGTTTTTT.

This chain links TRBV30 with TRBJ1-1; D may be TRBD1 (6 bases). The CDR3 extends over 13 amino acids. V lost 0 bases and J lost 11, with 16 bases in between. Germline-derived CDR1 and CDR2 are GTSNPN and SVGIG (reference sequence). CDR3 sequence (DNA): TGTGCCTGGAGTGTTTCAGGGGTGGGTAAGGCTTTCTTT. Amino acids: CAWSVSGVGKAFF.

This clone turned up a few times. V gene TRBV7-8 combines with J gene TRBJ1-5; D uncertain. Trimming cost V 5 bases and J 5 bases, with 10 bases left between them. CDR1 and CDR2 (germline): SGHVS, FQNEAQ. The CDR3 is 13 residues long. In DNA form, the CDR3 reads TGTGCCAGCAGCCCGGGGATATATCAGCCCCAGCATTTT. It codes for CASSPGIYQPQHF.